Below, 26 T cell receptor beta chains from the same sample are listed, as sequenced in a study of shared clonotypes between healthy human individuals. The assay was immunoSEQ multiplex PCR, and TCRdb's table has in-frame clones only and misses some. There are around 2,100,000 clones in the sample; roughly 95% occur only once, and approximately 1% lies in the top ten. It was CD45RO-negative cells, positively selected for CCR7, that made up naive CD8 cells, with terminally differentiated effector memory CD45RA+ cells excluded. Sequences were obtained from naive CD8+ T cells sorted from blood. Source of these receptors: a man between 18 and 29 years old in good health.

The rearrangement links TRBV19 to TRBJ1-4; TRBD1 might be the D (5 bases). V was shortened by 2 bases and J by 8 bases, with 9 bases between the two germline ends. The CDR3 contains 13 residues. Germline V lookup: CDR1 LNHDA, CDR2 SQIVND (reference sequence). The CDR3 loop is CASSIISGEKLFF. In DNA, the CDR3 is TGTGCCAGTAGTATAATTTCAGGGGAAAAACTGTTTTTT.

This clone appeared once. This chain links TRBV27 with TRBJ2-5; D might be TRBD1 (6 bases). The CDR3 spans 17 residues. Trimming removed 4 bases from V and 4 bases from J, with 22 bases in between. Germline CDR1 MNHEY, CDR2 SMNVEV (reference sequence). CDR3 bases: TGTGCCAGCAGTTATTCTAAGGGGGATCTGTCAGGAGAGACCCAGTACTTC. Translation gives CASSYSKGDLSGETQYF.

This chain joins TRBV18 and TRBJ1-2; D uncertain. V was shortened by 0 bases and J by 1 base, with 6 bases between the two germline ends. The germline CDR1 and CDR2 sequences are KGHSH and LQKENI. The CDR3 runs 14 residues. CDR3 DNA sequence: TGTGCCAGCTCACCACCGGCAGATAACTATGGCTACACCTTC. This sequence encodes CASSPPADNYGYTF.

The V gene is TRBV15, the J gene TRBJ2-7; D is tentatively TRBD1 or TRBD2 (6 bases each). CDR1 is LNHNV, CDR2 YYDKDF, per germline (reference sequence). With 5 bases removed from V and 4 bases from J, the gap between germline ends came to 15 bases. The CDR3 sequence is 14 residues long. CDR3 DNA sequence: TGTGCCACCAGCCACGGGGGCGGGACTTACGAGCAGTACTTC. Translation: CATSHGGGTYEQYF.

The CDR3 is CASSLPGQGDYGYTF. In DNA, the CDR3 is TGCGCCAGCAGCCTCCCGGGACAGGGGGACTATGGCTACACCTTC. The rearrangement links TRBV5-1 to TRBJ1-2; 11 positions match TRBD1. The CDR3 length is 15 residues. The V gene end was trimmed by 4 bases and the J gene end by 3 bases; junction bases not matched to a gene: 5. Per germline, CDR1 SGHRS and CDR2 YFSETQ.

The sample holds one count of this clone. The gene calls are TRBV4-1 and TRBJ1-6, with D possibly TRBD1 on 5 matching bases. The V gene lost 2 bases and the J gene lost 7 bases, with 21 bases spanning the gap. Per germline, CDR1 MGHRA and CDR2 YSYEKL. The CDR3 totals 18 residues. The CDR3 coding sequence is TGCGCCAGCAGCCAAACTTTCTCTCAGGGTGGCTCCAATTCACCCCTCCACTTT. This sequence encodes CASSQTFSQGGSNSPLHF.

The V and J genes are TRBV4-1 and TRBJ2-2; 9 bases agree with TRBD1. V dropped 4 bases and J dropped 4; count of bases not matched to a gene: 10. The CDR3 has 17 amino acids. Germline V lookup: CDR1 MGHRA, CDR2 YSYEKL. This CDR3 reads CASSLRDRESGTGELFF. The CDR3 region has the DNA TGCGCCAGCAGCCTCCGGGACAGGGAGAGTGGCACCGGGGAGCTGTTTTTT.

As DNA, the CDR3 is TGTGCCAGCGCGGAACCCCCAGGGAGCTCCTATAATTCACCCCTCCACTTT. Protein sequence: CASAEPPGSSYNSPLHF. The V and J genes are TRBV2 and TRBJ1-6; a weak D match, TRBD1 (5 bases). Germline V gene data show CDR1 as SNHLY and CDR2 as FYNNEI. Trimming cost V 8 bases and J 0 bases, with 17 bases left between them. This CDR3 is built from 17 residues.

CDR3 loop: CASSLSPDSEAFF. The CDR3 coding sequence is TGTGCCAGCAGTTTAAGCCCAGACAGTGAAGCTTTCTTT. The chain is built from TRBV27 and TRBJ1-1, with D possibly being TRBD1 (5 bases). The V end lost 2 bases, the J end lost 7 bases, and 11 bases lay between the germline ends. Germline-derived CDR1 and CDR2 are MNHEY and SMNVEV (reference sequence). The CDR3 has 13 residues.

The rearrangement uses TRBV14 and TRBJ2-6; 8 bases line up with TRBD1. Germline CDR1 is SGHDN and CDR2 is FVKESK. J gave up 2 bases and V 3 bases, and 6 bases lay outside the gene matches. This CDR3 spans 17 amino acids. The CDR3 loop is CASSQLAGGAGANVLTF. CDR3 in DNA: TGTGCCAGCAGCCAGCTTGCAGGGGGCGCTGGGGCCAACGTCCTGACTTTC.

The rearrangement uses TRBV5-1 and TRBJ2-7; perhaps TRBD1 as D (5 bases). Germline V gene lookup returns CDR1 SGHRS and CDR2 YFSETQ. This CDR3 has 15 residues. V lost 1 base and J 7 bases, leaving 18 bases between the germline ends. The CDR3 reads CASSLMTDAVGEQYF. The CDR3 DNA reads as TGCGCCAGCAGCTTGATGACAGACGCCGTGGGGGAGCAGTACTTC. The entire variable domain, with the rest obtained from reference TRBV5-1 and TRBJ2-7, is as follows: KAGVTQTPRYLIKTRGQQVTLSCSPISGHRSVSWYQQTPGQGLQFLFEYFSETQRNKGNFPGRFSGRQFSNSRSEMNVSTLELGDSALYLCASSLMTDAVGEQYFGPGTRLTVT.

This chain joins TRBV7-8 and TRBJ1-5; 8 nucleotides align to TRBD1. J was trimmed by 1 base and V by 5 bases; bases with no gene match: 4. Looked up from germline, CDR1 is SGHVS and CDR2 is FQNEAQ. CDR3 length: 15 residues. The CDR3 reads CASSTQGGSNQPQHF. Written as DNA, the CDR3 is TGTGCCAGCAGCACACAGGGGGGCAGCAATCAGCCCCAGCATTTT.

The V and J genes are TRBV7-9 and TRBJ2-7, with 9 bases lining up with TRBD1. The J segment lost 4 bases and the V segment lost 5 bases, leaving 12 bases of the junction unmatched. Germline V gene data show CDR1 as SEHNR and CDR2 as FQNEAQ (reference sequence). The CDR3 spans 16 residues. CDR3 in amino acids: CASSDSTGGRIYEQYF. In DNA, the CDR3 is TGTGCCAGCAGCGACAGTACAGGGGGCCGTATATACGAGCAGTACTTC.

Notes on this clone: The sample contains more than one DNA sequence encoding this CDR3. The CDR3 coding sequence is TGCGCCAGCAGCCAAGATCAGGGGTCCTACAATGAGCAGTTCTTC. Translated, it gives CASSQDQGSYNEQFF. J is TRBJ2-1 and V is TRBV4-3, with D perhaps matching TRBD1 (6 bases). The CDR3 is 15 residues long. With 0 bases removed from V and 1 base from J, the gap between germline ends came to 7 bases. Germline V gene lookup returns CDR1 LGHNA and CDR2 YSLEER.

The table lists this clone with a count of one. The V and J genes are TRBV5-6 and TRBJ2-7; D not certain. Germline values: CDR1 SGHDT, CDR2 YYEEEE. The CDR3 is made up of 13 amino acids. V lost 2 bases and J 2 bases, leaving 8 bases between the germline ends. As DNA, the CDR3 is TGTGCCAGCAGCTTTACAGAAGCCTACGAGCAGTACTTC. Its translation is CASSFTEAYEQYF.

The rearrangement links TRBV29-1 to TRBJ2-2, with D tentatively TRBD2 (6 bases). The CDR3 contains 17 residues. V dropped 3 bases and J dropped 2 bases, with 19 bases sitting between them. CDR1 and CDR2 (germline): SQVTM, ANQGSEA. CDR3 loop: CSVEMRDSLDNTGELFF. DNA for the CDR3: TGCAGCGTTGAGATGCGGGACTCATTAGACAACACCGGGGAGCTGTTTTTT.

The V and J genes are TRBV10-3 and TRBJ1-1; D not certain. Trimming removed 4 bases at V and 0 bases at J, with 15 bases between. Germline V gene sequence: CDR1 ENHRY, CDR2 SYGVKD. The CDR3 covers 16 residues. The chain's CDR3 is CAISGLHTNMNTEAFF. CDR3 DNA sequence: TGTGCCATCAGTGGGCTCCATACGAACATGAACACTGAAGCTTTCTTT.

The J gene is TRBJ2-2, the V gene TRBV5-1; 7 nucleotides match TRBD1. Looked up from germline, CDR1 is SGHRS and CDR2 is YFSETQ. The V segment lost 0 bases and the J segment 1 base; nucleotides outside the gene matches: 3. This CDR3 region has 16 residues. The CDR3 loop is CASSLVTGQNTGELFF. CDR3 DNA sequence: TGCGCCAGCAGCTTGGTGACAGGGCAGAACACCGGGGAGCTGTTTTTT.

The CDR3 protein is CASSLAGYTDTQYF. The CDR3 DNA reads as TGTGCCAGCAGTCTAGCGGGGTACACAGATACGCAGTATTTT. V and J are TRBV7-6 and TRBJ2-3; 9 bases map to TRBD2. V dropped 6 bases and J dropped 2; count of bases not matched to a gene: 3. This CDR3 region has 14 residues. From germline, CDR1 is SGHVS and CDR2 FNYEAQ.

This sequence joins TRBV14 and TRBJ2-1; possible D gene TRBD2, 6 bases. This CDR3 region has 11 residues. Germline V lookup: CDR1 SGHDN, CDR2 FVKESK. The V end was cut by 8 bases, the J end by 8 bases, with 10 bases between. The chain's CDR3 is CASSSVDEQFF. In nucleotides, the CDR3 is TGTGCCAGCTCTAGCGTCGATGAGCAGTTCTTC.

The chain uses TRBV27 and TRBJ2-3; maybe TRBD1 (6 bases). V dropped 3 bases and J dropped 2 bases, with 12 bases sitting between them. CDR1 MNHEY and CDR2 SMNVEV come from the germline V gene (reference sequence). The CDR3 is 15 amino acids. CDR3 amino acids: CASSLGATLTDTQYF. The CDR3, as DNA: TGTGCCAGCAGTTTGGGGGCTACCCTCACAGATACGCAGTATTTT.

The rearrangement joins TRBV11-3 to TRBJ2-1; the D gene is possibly TRBD2 (5 bases). Trimming took 5 bases from V and 5 from J, leaving 10 bases between them. The CDR3 is 13 amino acids. Germline loops: CDR1 SGHNT, CDR2 YENEEA. Here the CDR3 DNA reads TGTGCCAGCAGCGGCCGGGAAGACAATGAGCAGTTCTTC. Translation: CASSGREDNEQFF.

The genes are TRBV30 and TRBJ2-7, with 7 bases aligning to TRBD1. After removal of 4 bases from V and 6 bases from J, the junction contained 15 bases not matched to a gene. The V gene's germline CDR1 is GTSNPN and CDR2 SVGIG (reference sequence). This CDR3 comprises 15 residues. The CDR3 reads CAWIGGQGETPEQYF. The CDR3 bases are TGTGCCTGGATTGGAGGTCAGGGGGAAACCCCCGAGCAGTACTTC.

The chain links TRBV4-2 to TRBJ2-1; D gene unclear. CDR1 LGHNA and CDR2 YNFKEQ come from the germline V gene. The CDR3 loop spans 11 amino acids. The germline V and J ends were trimmed by 1 base and 9 bases, with 4 bases remaining between them. The CDR3 is CASSQGFEQFF. For the CDR3, the DNA is TGTGCCAGCAGCCAAGGCTTTGAGCAGTTCTTC.

The J gene is TRBJ1-1, the V gene TRBV12-5; D gene unclear. Germline lookup yields CDR1 LGHNT and CDR2 FRNRAP. Trimming removed 1 base at V and 10 bases at J, with 10 bases between. The CDR3 runs to 12 residues. The chain's CDR3 is CASGLDGVRAFF. CDR3 DNA sequence: TGTGCTAGTGGTTTGGACGGGGTAAGAGCTTTCTTT.

The chain has TRBV30 and TRBJ2-1, with no clear D. The germline CDR1 and CDR2 sequences are GTSNPN and SVGIG (reference sequence). Trimming took 5 bases from V and 4 from J, leaving 9 bases between them. CDR3 length: 12 amino acids. Here the CDR3 reads CAWAPGYNEQFF. The CDR3 coding sequence is TGTGCCTGGGCTCCGGGTTACAATGAGCAGTTCTTC.